The present TCR beta chain was sequenced within a study of ipilimumab plus nivolumab after autologous stem cell transplantation. Overall study: The DLBCL cohort had primary refractory and relapsed disease, with 18-month progression-free survival of roughly 86% and 30%. General study results and limits: Authors suggest TCR repertoire, Treg phenotype and gut microbiota support further study.

As for this clone: Antigen specificity is unknown.

The germline V gene encodes CDR1 MNHEY and CDR2 SMNVEV (reference sequence). V gave up 3 bases and J gave up 7 bases, with 18 bases separating them. This CDR3 is 15 amino acids long. The method was immunoSEQ multiplex PCR; TCRdb's version includes in-frame clones alone and lacks a portion of them. The table records roughly 86,000 clones, around 80% of them present only once. Through week 26, nivolumab 3 mg/kg IV was given weeks 1, 4, 7, 10, then biweekly. The material was PBMCs, obtained in a trial of ipilimumab plus nivolumab as post-transplant consolidation. J is TRBJ1-1 and V is TRBV27; D is unclear. The TCR comes from a male donor with diffuse large B-cell lymphoma. CDR3 region: CASSFSLATLNEAFF. In DNA, the CDR3 is TGTGCCAGCAGTTTCTCCTTAGCCACCCTTAATGAAGCTTTCTTT.